The 18 T cell receptor beta chains below all came from one sample that was sequenced in a study of neurological immune-mediated disorders. TCRdb called the 5' RACE reads again in MiXCR, with one record for every CDR3 protein. The table has 93,000 or so distinct CDR3 sequences, roughly a tenth seen once. The sample's time point: longitudinal time-point 3. The sample was PBMCs. These receptor sequences come from a female donor with HTLV-1-associated myelopathy (HAM/TSP).

At least ten counts were recorded for this clonotype. Here the CDR3 DNA reads TGTGCCACCAGTGGTCCAGAATCCTACGAGCAGTACTTC. As protein: CATSGPESYEQYF. The V and J genes are TRBV24-1 and TRBJ2-7; D gene ambiguous. Looked up from germline, CDR1 is KGHDR and CDR2 is SFDVKD. The CDR3 spans 13 residues. V shed 5 bases and J shed 1 base, with 8 bases lying between them.

Worth noting for this clonotype: Just one base apart from a much larger clone, this may be a read error. The chain is built from TRBV20-1 and TRBJ1-5; D unclear. Germline assignment: CDR1 DFQATT and CDR2 SNEGSKA (reference sequence). V lost 7 bases and J lost 9, with 16 bases in between. The CDR3 contains 12 residues. The CDR3 reads CSGVSRSGPQHF. For the CDR3, the DNA is TGCAGTGGTGTCAGCCGCTCAGGGCCCCAGCATTTT.

This clonotype has ten or more counts. The chain recombines TRBV20-1 with TRBJ2-1, with unresolved D. This CDR3 contains 15 residues. Germline-derived CDR1 and CDR2 are DFQATT and SNEGSKA (reference sequence). V was shortened by 0 bases and J by 3 bases, with 12 bases between the two germline ends. CDR3 residues: CSARDEGLGYNEQFF. In DNA form, the CDR3 reads TGCAGTGCTAGAGATGAAGGCTTGGGCTACAATGAGCAGTTCTTC.

The gene calls are TRBV7-9 and TRBJ2-1; D call uncertain. Germline-derived CDR1 and CDR2 are SEHNR and FQNEAQ (reference sequence). V dropped 3 bases and J dropped 2 bases, with 8 bases sitting between them. The CDR3 sequence is 14 residues long. The DNA of the CDR3 is TGTGCCAGCAGCTTCGTAATGCCCTACAATGAGCAGTTCTTC. It specifies CASSFVMPYNEQFF.

At least ten counts were recorded for this clonotype. The rearrangement joins TRBV20-1 to TRBJ2-1; no reliable D call. Germline-derived CDR1 and CDR2 are DFQATT and SNEGSKA (reference sequence). CDR3 length equals 13 residues. V was pared by 5 bases and J by 8 bases, with 16 bases between. Here the CDR3 DNA reads TGCAGTGCTCCGCGACAATCTGTCGATGAGCAGTTCTTC. It yields the protein CSAPRQSVDEQFF.

This clonotype was counted ten times or more. The CDR3 coding sequence is TGTGCCAGCGGACACCAAGGACAGGGAAGAACCTACGAGCAGTACTTC. It translates to CASGHQGQGRTYEQYF. The rearrangement joins TRBV5-5 to TRBJ2-7; TRBD1 aligns across 8 bases. Trimming took 7 bases from V and 2 from J; bases not matched to a gene: 14. Looked up from germline, CDR1 is SGHKS and CDR2 is YYEKEE (reference sequence). The CDR3 is made up of 16 amino acids.

This clonotype was seen a few times. The chain combines TRBV7-2 with TRBJ2-7; D gene uncertain. CDR1 is SGHTA and CDR2 is FQGNSA in the germline V gene. The CDR3 has 14 amino acids. V lost 8 bases to trimming and J lost 3 bases, with 17 bases between them. The CDR3 DNA reads TGTGCCAGCGCCCGCTTGCAGGAAAACTACGAGCAGTACTTC. Amino acids: CASARLQENYEQYF.

This clonotype was seen many times. This rearrangement joins TRBV27 to TRBJ2-2, with 7 nucleotides matching TRBD1. The CDR3 consists of 18 residues. V lost 7 bases, J lost 0 bases, and 14 bases stayed unmatched. Germline loops: CDR1 MNHEY, CDR2 SMNVEV (reference sequence). CDR3 region: CASKKLTPDRSNTGELFF. The CDR3, as DNA: TGTGCCAGCAAAAAACTTACCCCGGACAGGTCGAACACCGGGGAGCTGTTTTTT.

The table lists this clonotype with many counts. The J gene is TRBJ2-3, the V gene TRBV6-5; 9 positions agree with TRBD1. CDR3 length equals 15 residues. Germline V gene lookup returns CDR1 MNHEY and CDR2 SVGAGI. V shed 8 bases and J 5 bases; nucleotides not matched to a gene: 11. The CDR3 protein is CASGEQGARGDTQYF. The CDR3 DNA follows: TGTGCCAGCGGAGAACAGGGGGCTCGAGGAGATACGCAGTATTTT.

The table lists this clonotype with many counts. The CDR3 coding sequence is TGCGCCAGCATGCCCGGGGGCCTCGGGAACACTGAAGCTTTCTTT. This gives the protein CASMPGGLGNTEAFF. The gene calls are TRBV10-2 and TRBJ1-1, with a possible D match to TRBD1 (6 bases). The CDR3 length is 15 residues. Trimming stripped 7 bases from V and 1 base from J, with 16 bases between. Germline CDR1 WSHSY, CDR2 SAAADI.

This clonotype occurred a few times. The V gene is TRBV10-1, the J gene TRBJ2-3; TRBD2 is a possible D gene (7 bases). The length of the CDR3 is 14 residues. V was trimmed by 4 bases and J by 5 bases, leaving 13 bases between them. Germline V gene lookup returns CDR1 WNHNN and CDR2 SYGVQD (reference sequence). The CDR3 loop is CASSGRGAKDTQYF. DNA of the CDR3: TGCGCCAGCAGTGGACGGGGGGCAAAAGATACGCAGTATTTT.

This clonotype was found many times. The chain couples TRBV25-1 to TRBJ2-5; 12 nucleotides line up with TRBD2. Losses at the gene ends were 7 bases for V and 10 bases for J; bases not matched to a gene: 16. Germline V gives CDR1 MGHDK, CDR2 SYGVNS. The CDR3 sequence is 16 residues long. The CDR3 DNA follows: TGTGCCAGCAACGGCCAACCTAGCGGGGGGGGACTCGGCCAGTACTTC. Translating gives CASNGQPSGGGLGQYF.

The sample holds a few counts of this clonotype. The V call is TRBV12-3 or TRBV12-4, the J call TRBJ1-3, with 7 bases matching TRBD1. The CDR3 loop spans 16 amino acids. V shed 7 bases and J 0 bases; nucleotides not matched to a gene: 9. The CDR3 region is CASNPRQGSSGNTIYF. DNA of the CDR3: TGTGCCAGCAACCCCCGACAGGGATCCTCTGGAAACACCATATATTTT.

This clonotype was recorded many times. The chain joins TRBV5-1 to TRBJ1-2; a weak D match, TRBD1 (5 bases). The CDR3 sequence is 13 residues long. The V end was cut by 3 bases, the J end by 5 bases, with 11 bases between. Germline V gene data show CDR1 as SGHRS and CDR2 as YFSETQ. The CDR3 loop is CASSSPQGYGYTF. The DNA of the CDR3 is TGCGCCAGCAGCTCACCTCAGGGTTATGGCTACACCTTC.

Many counts were recorded for this clonotype. This chain joins TRBV6-2 or TRBV6-3 and TRBJ1-1, with D tentatively TRBD1 (5 bases). The germline CDR1 and CDR2 sequences are MNHEY and SVGEGT. Trimming stripped 8 bases from V and 5 bases from J, with 18 bases between. The CDR3 runs to 14 residues. CDR3: CASSWDFRRTEAFF. DNA for the CDR3: TGTGCCAGCTCTTGGGACTTTCGGAGGACTGAAGCTTTCTTT.

The CDR3 sequence: CASSFRRGGDYNEQFF. DNA of the CDR3: TGTGCCAGCAGCTTCAGGAGGGGCGGAGACTACAATGAGCAGTTCTTC. The chain employs TRBV5-6 and TRBJ2-1; D perhaps matches TRBD2 (6 bases). The V end was cut by 2 bases, the J end by 3 bases, with 15 bases between. The germline V gene has CDR1 SGHDT and CDR2 YYEEEE. The CDR3 covers 16 residues.

The chain joins TRBV5-6 to TRBJ2-5, with a tentative D call TRBD2 (5 bases). Germline V gene lookup returns CDR1 SGHDT and CDR2 YYEEEE. The CDR3 has 17 residues. The V end was cut by 1 base, the J end by 7 bases, with 23 bases between. CDR3 region: CASSLPPPGNLRTTQYF. The CDR3 DNA reads as TGTGCCAGCAGCTTGCCTCCGCCGGGGAACCTCCGGACGACCCAGTACTTC.

The sample holds many counts of this clonotype. The V gene is TRBV25-1, the J gene TRBJ2-7; D is undetermined. Germline V gene sequence: CDR1 MGHDK, CDR2 SYGVNS. V dropped 3 bases and J dropped 0 bases, with 9 bases sitting between them. The CDR3 has 14 amino acids. Written as DNA, the CDR3 is TGTGCCAGCAGTGATATGCGGAGCTCCTACGAGCAGTACTTC. It is translated as CASSDMRSSYEQYF.